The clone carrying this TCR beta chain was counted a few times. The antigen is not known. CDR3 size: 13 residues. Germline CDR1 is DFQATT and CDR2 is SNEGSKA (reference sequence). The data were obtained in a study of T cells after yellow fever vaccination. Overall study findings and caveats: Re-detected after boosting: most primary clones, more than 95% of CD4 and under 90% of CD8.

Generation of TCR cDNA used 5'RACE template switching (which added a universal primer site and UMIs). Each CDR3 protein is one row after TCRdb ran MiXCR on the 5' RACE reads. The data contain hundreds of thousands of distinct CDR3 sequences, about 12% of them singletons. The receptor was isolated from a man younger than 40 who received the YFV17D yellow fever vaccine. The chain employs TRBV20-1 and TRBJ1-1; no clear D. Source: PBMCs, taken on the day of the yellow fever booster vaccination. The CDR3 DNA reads TGCAGCGTAGTACAGCCGATGAACACTGAAGCTTTCTTT. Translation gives CSVVQPMNTEAFF.